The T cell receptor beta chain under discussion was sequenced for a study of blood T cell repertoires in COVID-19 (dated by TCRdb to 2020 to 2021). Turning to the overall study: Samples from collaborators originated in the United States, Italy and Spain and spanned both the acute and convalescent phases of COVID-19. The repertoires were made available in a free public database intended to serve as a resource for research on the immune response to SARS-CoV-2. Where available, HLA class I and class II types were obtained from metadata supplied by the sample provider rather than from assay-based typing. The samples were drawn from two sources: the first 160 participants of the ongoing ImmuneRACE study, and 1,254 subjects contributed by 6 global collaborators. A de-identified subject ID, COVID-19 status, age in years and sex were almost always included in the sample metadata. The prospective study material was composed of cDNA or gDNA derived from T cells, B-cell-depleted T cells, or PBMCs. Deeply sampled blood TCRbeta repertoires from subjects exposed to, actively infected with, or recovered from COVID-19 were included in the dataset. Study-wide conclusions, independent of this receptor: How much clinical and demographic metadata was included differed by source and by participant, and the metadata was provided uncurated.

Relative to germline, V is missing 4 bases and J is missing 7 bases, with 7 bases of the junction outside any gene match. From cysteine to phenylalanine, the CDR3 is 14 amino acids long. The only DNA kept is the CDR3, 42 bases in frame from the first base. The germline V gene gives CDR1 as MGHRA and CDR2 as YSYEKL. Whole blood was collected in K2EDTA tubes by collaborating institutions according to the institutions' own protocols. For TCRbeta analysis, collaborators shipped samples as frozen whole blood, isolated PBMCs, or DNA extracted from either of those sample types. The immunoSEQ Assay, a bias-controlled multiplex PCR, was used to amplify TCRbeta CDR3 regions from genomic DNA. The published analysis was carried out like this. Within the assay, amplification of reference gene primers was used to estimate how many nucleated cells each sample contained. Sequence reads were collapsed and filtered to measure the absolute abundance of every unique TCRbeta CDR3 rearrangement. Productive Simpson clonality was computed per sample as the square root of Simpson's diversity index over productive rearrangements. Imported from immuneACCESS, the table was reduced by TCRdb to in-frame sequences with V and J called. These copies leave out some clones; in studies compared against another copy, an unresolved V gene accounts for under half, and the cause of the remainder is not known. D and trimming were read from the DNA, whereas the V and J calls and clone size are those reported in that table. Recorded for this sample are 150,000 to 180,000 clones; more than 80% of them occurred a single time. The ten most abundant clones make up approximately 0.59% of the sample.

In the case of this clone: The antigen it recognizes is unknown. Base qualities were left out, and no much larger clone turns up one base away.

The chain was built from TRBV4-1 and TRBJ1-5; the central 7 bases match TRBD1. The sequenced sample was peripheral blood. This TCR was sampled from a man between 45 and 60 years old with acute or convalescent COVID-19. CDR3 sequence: CASSPRQGSQPQHF. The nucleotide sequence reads TGCGCCAGCAGCCCTAGACAGGGCAGCCAGCCCCAGCATTTT.